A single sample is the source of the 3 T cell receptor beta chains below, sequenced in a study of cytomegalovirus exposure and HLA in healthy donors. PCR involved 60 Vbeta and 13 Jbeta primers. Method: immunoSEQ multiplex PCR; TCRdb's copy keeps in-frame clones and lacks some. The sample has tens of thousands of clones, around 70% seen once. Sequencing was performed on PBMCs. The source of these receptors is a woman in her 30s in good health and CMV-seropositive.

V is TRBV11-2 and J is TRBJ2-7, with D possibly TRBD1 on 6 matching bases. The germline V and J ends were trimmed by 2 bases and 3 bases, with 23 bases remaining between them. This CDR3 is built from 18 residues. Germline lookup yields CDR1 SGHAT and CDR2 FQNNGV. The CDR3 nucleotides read TGTGCCAGCAGCTTAACCGGACAGCTGGGGGTACAGGGCTACGAGCAGTACTTC. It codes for CASSLTGQLGVQGYEQYF.

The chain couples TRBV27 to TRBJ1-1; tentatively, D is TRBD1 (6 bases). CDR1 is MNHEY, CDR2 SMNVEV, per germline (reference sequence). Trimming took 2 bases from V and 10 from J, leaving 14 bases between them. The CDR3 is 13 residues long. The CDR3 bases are TGTGCCAGCAGTTTAGGGGGCTTAGGGGCAGCTTTCTTT. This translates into CASSLGGLGAAFF.

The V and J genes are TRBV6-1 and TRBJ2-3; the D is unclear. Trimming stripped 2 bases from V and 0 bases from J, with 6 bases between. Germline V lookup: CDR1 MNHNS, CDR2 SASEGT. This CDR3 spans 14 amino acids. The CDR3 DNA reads TGTGCCAGCAGTGAAAGAGGAAGCACAGATACGCAGTATTTT. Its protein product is CASSERGSTDTQYF.